These T cell receptor beta chains were read from a single sample in a study of post-analysis software for immune sequencing data. Each CDR3 protein gets one entry after TCRdb re-called the PCR reads with MiXCR. The table includes approximately 360,000 distinct CDR3 sequences, roughly 38% detected once. Sequenced sample: blood. The receptors were gathered from a girl aged 5-17 years with multiple sclerosis. Both conserved end residues are part of each CDR3. The D gene is left open where the match is weak. The size field is filled for only some rows; it gives once, few, many or a size class.

clone size: .
D gene: TRBD1
V gene: TRBV2
J gene: TRBJ2-1
CDR3 protein: CASTNRDRGLNEQFF
CDR3 DNA: TGTGCCAGCACCAATCGGGACAGGGGTCTCAATGAGCAGTTCTTC

clone size: once
D gene: .
V gene: TRBV7-8
J gene: TRBJ2-1
CDR3 protein: CASSQNPRGQSSYNEQFF
CDR3 DNA: TGTGCCAGCAGCCAGAATCCCCGAGGACAGAGCTCCTACAATGAGCAGTTCTTC

clone size: many
D gene: TRBD1
V gene: TRBV20-1
J gene: TRBJ1-2
CDR3 protein: CSARDSSTGNYGYTF
CDR3 DNA: TGCAGTGCTAGAGATAGTTCGACAGGGAACTATGGCTACACCTTC

clone size: many
D gene: .
V gene: TRBV20-1
J gene: TRBJ2-7
CDR3 protein: CSARWDGYEQYF
CDR3 DNA: TGCAGTGCTAGATGGGACGGTTACGAGCAGTACTTC

clone size: many
D gene: .
V gene: TRBV12-3/TRBV12-4
J gene: TRBJ2-6
CDR3 protein: CASKTPSGANVLTF
CDR3 DNA: TGTGCCAGCAAGACCCCCTCTGGGGCCAACGTCCTGACTTTC

clone size: .
D gene: .
V gene: TRBV24-1
J gene: TRBJ2-3
CDR3 protein: CATSGGISTDTQYF
CDR3 DNA: TGTGCCACCAGTGGTGGAATTAGCACAGATACGCAGTATTTT

clone size: .
D gene: .
V gene: TRBV20-1
J gene: TRBJ1-1
CDR3 protein: CSVDSPIDTEAFF
CDR3 DNA: TGCAGTGTTGACTCTCCAATTGACACTGAAGCTTTCTTT

clone size: .
D gene: .
V gene: TRBV6-5
J gene: TRBJ1-1
CDR3 protein: CASSSGIPNTEAFF
CDR3 DNA: TGTGCCAGCAGCTCGGGAATCCCGAACACTGAAGCTTTCTTT

clone size: .
D gene: .
V gene: TRBV7-8
J gene: TRBJ1-1
CDR3 protein: CASSLEGLVTEAFF
CDR3 DNA: TGTGCCAGCAGCTTAGAGGGTCTCGTCACTGAAGCTTTCTTT

clone size: .
D gene: .
V gene: TRBV15
J gene: TRBJ2-7
CDR3 protein: CATSGTGASSSYEQYF
CDR3 DNA: TGTGCCACCAGTGGGACCGGGGCTTCCAGCTCCTACGAGCAGTACTTC

clone size: few
D gene: TRBD2
V gene: TRBV4-3
J gene: TRBJ2-3
CDR3 protein: CASSLGLAPTDTQYF
CDR3 DNA: TGCGCCAGCAGCCTGGGACTAGCGCCGACAGATACGCAGTATTTT

clone size: .
D gene: .
V gene: TRBV20-1
J gene: TRBJ2-1
CDR3 protein: CSARAGQIGEQFF
CDR3 DNA: TGCAGTGCTAGAGCGGGGCAGATTGGTGAGCAGTTCTTC